This TCR beta chain is from a study of cytomegalovirus exposure and HLA in healthy donors. The germline V gene has CDR1 SGHVS and CDR2 FNYEAQ. The CDR3 runs to 17 residues. The V and J ends lost 7 bases and 5 bases, in that order; junction bases with no gene match: 14. It was with 60 Vbeta and 13 Jbeta primers that the PCR ran. Profiled with immunoSEQ multiplex PCR; TCRdb holds only in-frame clones, not every one. The table has 120,000 or so clones, 75% to 85% seen once. The chain recombines TRBV7-6 with TRBJ2-2; 9 positions agree with TRBD1. Specimen: PBMCs. The origin of this receptor is a woman aged 45-60 years in good health and CMV-seropositive. This chain's CDR3 is CASTSGRTGDGTGELFF. Written as DNA, the CDR3 is TGTGCCAGCACCTCAGGGCGGACAGGGGACGGGACCGGGGAGCTGTTTTTT.